The 25 T cell receptor beta chains given below trace back to one sample, sequenced in a study of blood T cell repertoires in COVID-19. TCRdb's copy holds only in-frame clones and misses some; the assay was immunoSEQ multiplex PCR. Of just over 200,000 clones listed, 65% to 90% are singletons. The material sequenced was peripheral blood. These receptor sequences come from a man aged 80 or over with acute or convalescent COVID-19.

The V and J genes are TRBV7-2 and TRBJ2-6; maybe TRBD2 (7 bases). Per the germline V gene, CDR1 is SGHTA and CDR2 is FQGNSA. The CDR3 has 19 amino acids. Trimming took 1 base from V and 0 from J, leaving 16 bases between them. The CDR3 here is CASSLVSGGEFSGANVLTF. In nucleotides, the CDR3 is TGTGCCAGCAGCTTAGTATCGGGGGGCGAATTCTCTGGGGCCAACGTCCTGACTTTC.

This rearrangement joins TRBV7-2 to TRBJ2-3, with 8 bases that match TRBD2. The trim removed 1 base at V and 5 bases at J, leaving 8 bases unmatched. The CDR3 is made up of 16 amino acids. Germline lookup yields CDR1 SGHTA and CDR2 FQGNSA. CDR3 loop: CASSLDKAGGEDTQYF. The CDR3 DNA sequence: TGTGCCAGCAGCTTAGATAAGGCGGGAGGAGAAGATACGCAGTATTTT.

Note on this clone: Distinct nucleotide sequences in the sample also encode this CDR3. The chain is built from TRBV18 and TRBJ1-5; 10 nucleotides align to TRBD1. From germline, CDR1 is KGHSH and CDR2 LQKENI. The CDR3 consists of 14 residues. The V segment lost 3 bases and the J segment 4 bases; nucleotides outside the gene matches: 0. CDR3 protein: CASSPGQGNQPQHF. CDR3 coding DNA: TGTGCCAGCTCACCGGGACAGGGGAATCAGCCCCAGCATTTT.

The chain joins TRBV18 to TRBJ2-2; the match to TRBD1 covers 8 bases. The CDR3 length is 18 residues. The ends lost 1 base at V and 0 bases at J; junction bases unmatched: 7. Looked up from germline, CDR1 is KGHSH and CDR2 is LQKENI. The CDR3 DNA follows: TGTGCCAGCTCACCACTGGGACAGGCAACTACGAACACCGGGGAGCTGTTTTTT. Encoded protein: CASSPLGQATTNTGELFF.

The V and J genes are TRBV15 and TRBJ2-7, with 8 bases lining up with TRBD1. The V gene's germline CDR1 is LNHNV and CDR2 YYDKDF (reference sequence). The CDR3 extends over 15 amino acids. The trim removed 2 bases at V and 1 base at J, leaving 4 bases unmatched. Here the CDR3 DNA reads TGTGCCACCAGCAGACGGGACAGGAGATCCTACGAGCAGTACTTC. Amino acids: CATSRRDRRSYEQYF.

The chain uses TRBV5-6 and TRBJ1-4; maybe TRBD1 (5 bases). Germline V gene sequence: CDR1 SGHDT, CDR2 YYEEEE. Trimming left V 3 bases short and J 2 bases short, with 8 bases between. The CDR3 is made up of 14 amino acids. The CDR3: CASSSGFTNEKLFF. CDR3 DNA: TGTGCCAGCAGCTCAGGGTTTACTAATGAAAAACTGTTTTTT.

CDR3 in DNA: TGTGCCAGCAGCTTGTTGGGCGGGAGCTCCTACAATGAGCAGTTCTTC. This sequence encodes CASSLLGGSSYNEQFF. The chain uses TRBV5-8 and TRBJ2-1; 7 nucleotides agree with TRBD2. The germline CDR1 and CDR2 sequences are SGHTS and YDEGEE. V shed 1 base, J shed 0 bases, and the junction held 4 bases outside the gene matches. The length of the CDR3 is 16 residues.

This clone is a singleton in its sample. V gene TRBV21-1 combines with J gene TRBJ2-7; the table's TRBD2 call for D was not verified on the DNA. TRBV21-1 is termed a pseudogene. The CDR3 length is 16 residues. This CDR3 is CASSIGTSGSGGEQYV. Here the CDR3 DNA reads TGTGCCAGCAGCATAGGGACTAGCGGGAGCGGCGGCGAGCAGTACGTC.

The gene calls are TRBV9 and TRBJ2-7; D perhaps matches TRBD2 (6 bases). The ends were cut back, 4 bases at V and 5 bases at J, with 16 bases in the middle. CDR3 length equals 14 residues. The V gene's germline CDR1 is SGDLS and CDR2 YYNGEE. Written as DNA, the CDR3 is TGTGCCAGCAGCCCCCAAGTTGGGGGGAACGAGCAGTACTTC. It encodes CASSPQVGGNEQYF.

This chain joins TRBV6-2 or TRBV6-3 and TRBJ1-5; no clear D. Germline V lookup: CDR1 MNHEY, CDR2 SVGEGT. The CDR3 is 17 amino acids. Trimming took 3 bases from V and 0 from J, leaving 15 bases between them. CDR3 protein: CASSYTLDALSNQPQHF. CDR3 coding DNA: TGTGCCAGCAGTTATACCCTAGATGCACTTAGCAATCAGCCCCAGCATTTT.

The rearrangement uses TRBV5-1 and TRBJ2-2, with a tentative D call TRBD1 (6 bases). Germline assignment: CDR1 SGHRS and CDR2 YFSETQ. The CDR3 sequence is 15 residues long. The V and J ends lost 4 bases and 2 bases respectively, with 12 bases between them. The CDR3 here is CASSARTDNTGELFF. DNA for the CDR3: TGCGCCAGCAGCGCCCGGACAGACAACACCGGGGAGCTGTTTTTT.

V usage is TRBV2 and J usage is TRBJ2-2, with 7 bases matching TRBD2. The CDR3 is 16 residues long. Germline CDR1 reads SNHLY; CDR2 reads FYNNEI. Trimming removed 3 bases from V and 1 base from J; junction bases left unmatched: 5. CDR3 DNA sequence: TGTGCCAGCAGTGATCGACTAGCTTTGAACACCGGGGAGCTGTTTTTT. Translating gives CASSDRLALNTGELFF.

The CDR3 DNA reads as TGTGCCAGCTCACTCAACAGCCCCCTTGCAACTAATGAAAAACTGTTTTTT. This translates into CASSLNSPLATNEKLFF. This chain uses TRBV18 with TRBJ1-4; D is unclear. V lost 4 bases and J lost 0, with 15 bases in between. CDR1 and CDR2 (germline): KGHSH, LQKENI. This CDR3 region has 17 residues.

V gene TRBV3-1 (or the pseudogene TRBV3-2) combines with J gene TRBJ2-1, with 9 bases that match TRBD1. The junction had 12 bases not matched to a gene; V was cut back by 3 bases and J by 9 bases. This CDR3 spans 16 amino acids. Germline CDR1 is LGHDT and CDR2 is YNNKEL (reference sequence). This CDR3 is CASSHRLKTGGSEQFF. The CDR3 DNA reads as TGTGCCAGCAGCCACCGTTTGAAGACAGGGGGAAGTGAGCAGTTCTTC.

The chain is built from TRBV15 and TRBJ1-2, with D unresolved. This CDR3 has 13 residues. The V end lost 0 bases, the J end lost 2 bases, and 4 bases lay between the germline ends. Germline assignment: CDR1 LNHNV and CDR2 YYDKDF (reference sequence). The CDR3 bases are TGTGCCACCAGCAGAGACCTCAACTATGGCTACACCTTC. Translated, it gives CATSRDLNYGYTF.

This clone was picked up one time. This chain connects TRBV18 to TRBJ1-2; TRBD1 aligns across 11 bases. From germline, CDR1 is KGHSH and CDR2 LQKENI. This CDR3 spans 15 amino acids. V shed 3 bases, J shed 1 base, and the junction held 1 base outside the gene matches. CDR3 region: CASSPGTGGNYGYTF. CDR3 nucleotides: TGTGCCAGCTCACCCGGGACAGGGGGTAACTATGGCTACACCTTC.

This chain connects TRBV4-2 to TRBJ2-1, with 9 bases lining up with TRBD2. V lost 0 bases and J lost 7; bases outside the gene matches: 4. The CDR3 sequence is 15 residues long. The germline V gene encodes CDR1 LGHNA and CDR2 YNFKEQ. The CDR3 spells CASSQEASGNNEQFF. The CDR3 DNA reads TGTGCCAGCAGCCAAGAGGCTAGCGGGAATAATGAGCAGTTCTTC.

The gene calls are TRBV5-1 and TRBJ2-7; 9 positions match TRBD1. Losses at the gene ends were 4 bases for V and 6 bases for J; bases not matched to a gene: 14. The germline gives CDR1 SGHRS, CDR2 YFSETQ. The CDR3 is 16 residues long. The CDR3 protein is CASSPTSGQGPGEQYF. The CDR3 nucleotides are TGCGCCAGCAGCCCCACGTCGGGACAGGGTCCTGGCGAGCAGTACTTC.

V usage is TRBV5-6 and J usage is TRBJ2-5, with D tentatively TRBD1 (5 bases). This CDR3 is 16 amino acids long. Trimming shortened V by 4 bases and J by 5 bases, and 21 bases separated the two germline ends. Germline CDR1 reads SGHDT; CDR2 reads YYEEEE. CDR3 residues: CASSQRGKGSWETQYF. The CDR3 DNA sequence: TGTGCCAGCAGCCAAAGGGGCAAAGGTTCGTGGGAGACCCAGTACTTC.

The chain uses TRBV27 and TRBJ2-1; 9 bases agree with TRBD2. Germline V gene lookup returns CDR1 MNHEY and CDR2 SMNVEV (reference sequence). V shed 1 base and J 0 bases; nucleotides not matched to a gene: 10. The CDR3 spans 19 residues. The CDR3 DNA reads TGTGCCAGCAGTTTATATGCGGGAGGGGCCTTGAGCTCCTACAATGAGCAGTTCTTC. This gives the protein CASSLYAGGALSSYNEQFF.

This clone has just a few counts. V usage is TRBV10-1 and J usage is TRBJ2-7; TRBD2 matches 10 bases. This CDR3 is built from 13 residues. The germline gives CDR1 WNHNN, CDR2 SYGVQD (reference sequence). The V segment lost 10 bases and the J segment 2 bases; nucleotides outside the gene matches: 5. The CDR3, as DNA: TGCGCCACTAGCGGGAGTACCCCCTACGAGCAGTACGTC. Protein: CATSGSTPYEQYV.

The V and J genes are TRBV29-1 and TRBJ1-1; a possible D gene is TRBD1 (5 bases). Germline V gives CDR1 SQVTM, CDR2 ANQGSEA. This CDR3 comprises 12 residues. With 3 bases removed from V and 10 bases from J, the gap between germline ends came to 15 bases. Written as DNA, the CDR3 is TGCAGCGTTGAGGGGCAGTCCAGGCGAGCTTTCTTT. It specifies CSVEGQSRRAFF. Supplemented by reference TRBV29-1 and TRBJ1-1, the full variable domain reads SAVISQKPSRDICQRGTSLTIQCQVDSQVTMMFWYRQQPGQSLTLIATANQGSEATYESGFVIDKFPISRPNLTFSTLTVSNMSPEDSSIYLCSVEGQSRRAFFGQGTRLTVV.

The chain employs TRBV7-2 and TRBJ2-2; 10 bases agree with TRBD1. Germline values: CDR1 SGHTA, CDR2 FQGNSA. The J segment lost 6 bases and the V segment lost 5 bases, leaving 3 bases of the junction unmatched. The CDR3 sequence is 14 residues long. CDR3 sequence (DNA): TGTGCCAGCAGCGGGACAGGGGACCCCGGGGAGCTGTTTTTT. Its protein is CASSGTGDPGELFF. The full variable domain, in which reference TRBV7-2 and TRBJ2-2 provide the parts outside the CDR3, is GAGVSQSPSNKVTEKGKDVELRCDPISGHTALYWYRQSLGQGLEFLIYFQGNSAPDKSGLPSDRFSAERTGGSVSTLTIQRTQQEDSAVYLCASSGTGDPGELFFGEGSRLTVL.

The chain recombines TRBV6-1 with TRBJ2-7; weak D call: TRBD1 (5 bases). The CDR3 has 15 residues. CDR1 and CDR2 (germline): MNHNS, SASEGT. The ends were cut back, 2 bases at V and 0 bases at J, with 11 bases in the middle. The CDR3 is CASSELPQGSYEQYF. In DNA form, the CDR3 reads TGTGCCAGCAGTGAACTTCCGCAGGGCTCCTACGAGCAGTACTTC.

V is TRBV10-3 and J is TRBJ2-7, with 8 positions matching TRBD2. CDR1 ENHRY and CDR2 SYGVKD come from the germline V gene. The CDR3 has 13 amino acids. V shed 5 bases, J shed 7 bases, and the junction held 7 bases outside the gene matches. CDR3 sequence reads: CAISSGRSKEQYV. The CDR3 DNA follows: TGTGCCATCAGTAGCGGGAGAAGCAAAGAGCAGTACGTC.